This T cell receptor (beta chain) came from a study of cytomegalovirus exposure and HLA in healthy donors. Study observations and caveats: A later analysis by the authors found several of the most significant clusters apparently linked to common viral pathogens. A reported reduction in N-insertions relative to the roughly 670-donor mean was seen in an Asian-associated ancestry cluster in a later analysis.

This CDR3 has 15 residues. Germline CDR1 is SGHTA and CDR2 is FQGNSA. Between the trimmed V and J ends, which lost 1 base and 4 bases, there was a span of 10 bases. Healthy people donating bone marrow made up the donors. Both 60 Vbeta primers and 13 Jbeta primers went into the PCR. Measured with immunoSEQ multiplex PCR; TCRdb has only the in-frame clones, and not every one. Altogether 90,000 to 120,000 clones are present, around three quarters being singletons, with the ten largest covering around 3.1%. With regard to this clone: The antigen remains unidentified. Other DNA variants within this sample encode the same CDR3.

The sample taken for sequencing was PBMCs. The chain carries TRBV7-2 and TRBJ1-4; a possible D gene is TRBD1 (6 bases). The TCR originated in a middle-aged woman in good health and CMV-seronegative. For the CDR3, the DNA is TGTGCCAGCAGCTTAGGGGGGGGCCGTAATGAAAAACTGTTTTTT. Translated: CASSLGGGRNEKLFF.